Below are 21 T cell receptor beta chains sequenced from a single sample in a study of T cell responses to AZD1222 COVID-19 vaccine. The protocol was immunoSEQ multiplex PCR, while the TCRdb copy is restricted to in-frame clones and leaves out a portion. This table has about 110,000 clones, about 95% appearing once. The source was peripheral blood, collected 28 days after the second AZD1222 dose. Source of these receptors: an adult who received the AZD1222 COVID-19 vaccine.

The rearrangement joins TRBV2 to TRBJ2-5, with TRBD2 matching 8 bases. There are 18 residues in the CDR3. In germline, CDR1 is SNHLY, CDR2 FYNNEI. The J segment lost 5 bases and the V segment lost 6 bases, leaving 20 bases of the junction unmatched. The CDR3 spells CASSPTGTRGGRRETQYF. The CDR3 coding sequence is TGTGCCAGCAGCCCAACCGGGACTAGAGGAGGTCGTCGGGAGACCCAGTACTTC.

The J gene is TRBJ1-2, the V gene TRBV9; D unresolved. Germline loops: CDR1 SGDLS, CDR2 YYNGEE. The CDR3 has 11 residues. V gave up 6 bases and J gave up 4 bases, with 7 bases separating them. For the CDR3, the DNA is TGTGCCAGCACGGAAGTCTATGGCTACACCTTC. It specifies CASTEVYGYTF.

This rearrangement joins TRBV5-6 to TRBJ2-7, with D hard to call. The CDR3 runs to 15 residues. Between the trimmed V and J ends, which lost 2 bases and 0 bases, there was a span of 12 bases. Germline CDR1 is SGHDT and CDR2 is YYEEEE. In nucleotides, the CDR3 is TGTGCCAGCAGCTTAAGGCGATCTAGCTCCTACGAGCAGTACTTC. Translated: CASSLRRSSSYEQYF.

The rearrangement uses TRBV19 and TRBJ1-5; D is possibly TRBD1 (6 bases). The V and J ends lost 10 bases and 3 bases respectively, with 16 bases between them. CDR1 and CDR2 from the germline V gene are LNHDA and SQIVND (reference sequence). The length of the CDR3 is 14 residues. CDR3 loop: CATLGASNNQPQHF. CDR3 bases: TGTGCCACCCTGGGGGCCAGTAACAATCAGCCCCAGCATTTT. Full variable domain (outside the CDR3, taken from reference TRBV19 and TRBJ1-5): DGGITQSPKYLFRKEGQNVTLSCEQNLNHDAMYWYRQDPGQGLRLIYYSQIVNDFQKGDIAEGYSVSREKKESFPLTVTSAQKNPTAFYLCATLGASNNQPQHFGDGTRLSIL.

The chain combines TRBV19 with TRBJ1-1; no clear D gene. The CDR3 is 11 amino acids. Germline V gene sequence: CDR1 LNHDA, CDR2 SQIVND (reference sequence). Trimming left V 5 bases short and J 6 bases short, with 7 bases between. CDR3 amino acids: CASSSSAEAFF. The DNA of the CDR3 is TGTGCCAGTAGTTCCTCAGCTGAAGCTTTCTTT. Variable domain in full (rest from reference TRBV19 and TRBJ1-1): DGGITQSPKYLFRKEGQNVTLSCEQNLNHDAMYWYRQDPGQGLRLIYYSQIVNDFQKGDIAEGYSVSREKKESFPLTVTSAQKNPTAFYLCASSSSAEAFFGQGTRLTVV.

V and J are TRBV18 and TRBJ2-7; D is unclear. The V and J ends lost 8 bases and 1 base respectively, with 12 bases between them. Germline CDR1 reads KGHSH; CDR2 reads LQKENI. The CDR3 is 13 amino acids. CDR3 in amino acids: CASTFLDSYEQYF. Here the CDR3 DNA reads TGTGCCAGCACCTTCCTAGATTCCTACGAGCAGTACTTC.

This clone was recorded only once. This rearrangement joins TRBV3-1 (or the pseudogene TRBV3-2) to TRBJ1-4; possibly TRBD1 for D (6 bases). Germline V lookup: CDR1 LGHDT, CDR2 YNNKEL (reference sequence). Trimming shortened V by 4 bases and J by 8 bases, and 17 bases separated the two germline ends. The CDR3 has 15 residues. CDR3 bases: TGTGCCAGCAGCCCCTCAGGGGTTAGGGGAGAAAAACTGTTTTTT. Encoded protein: CASSPSGVRGEKLFF.

The chain links TRBV7-9 to TRBJ2-7; D remains unclear. Germline loops: CDR1 SEHNR, CDR2 FQNEAQ (reference sequence). The V and J ends lost 8 bases and 0 bases respectively, with 14 bases between them. The CDR3 sequence is 14 residues long. CDR3: CASGSRANSYEQYF. CDR3 sequence (DNA): TGTGCCAGCGGATCCAGAGCCAACTCCTACGAGCAGTACTTC.

As DNA, the CDR3 is TGTGCCAGCAAGCAGGGGGTGGGTGAAGCTTTCTTT. Encoded protein: CASKQGVGEAFF. The chain has TRBV6-5 and TRBJ1-1; 7 bases are shared with TRBD1. In germline, CDR1 is MNHEY, CDR2 SVGAGI. V was clipped by 7 bases and J by 7 bases; unmatched bases: 6. The CDR3 contains 12 residues.

The chain is built from TRBV18 and TRBJ1-5; TRBD1 agrees at 7 bases. The CDR3 loop spans 16 amino acids. V shed 2 bases and J 6 bases; nucleotides not matched to a gene: 10. Germline V gene lookup returns CDR1 KGHSH and CDR2 LQKENI. The CDR3 here is CASSPNTGAEGQPQHF. As DNA, the CDR3 is TGTGCCAGCTCACCAAACACAGGGGCTGAGGGTCAGCCCCAGCATTTT.

This chain links TRBV3-1 (or the pseudogene TRBV3-2) with TRBJ1-3; a weak D match, TRBD1 (5 bases). Germline CDR1 is LGHDT and CDR2 is YNNKEL (reference sequence). The CDR3 contains 17 residues. The ends were cut back, 1 base at V and 0 bases at J, with 13 bases in the middle. Written as DNA, the CDR3 is TGTGCCAGCAGCCAAGGAACAGGCGACTTCTCTGGAAACACCATATATTTT. Translated, it gives CASSQGTGDFSGNTIYF.

The chain recombines TRBV3-1 (or the pseudogene TRBV3-2) with TRBJ1-5; 10 nucleotides line up with TRBD1. CDR3 size: 16 residues. Germline values: CDR1 LGHDT, CDR2 YNNKEL (reference sequence). J lost 4 bases, V lost 1 base, and 4 bases had no gene match. CDR3 loop: CASSQAGTGVNQPQHF. The CDR3 nucleotides read TGTGCCAGCAGCCAAGCCGGGACAGGGGTTAATCAGCCCCAGCATTTT.

This chain connects TRBV30 to TRBJ2-2; tentatively, D is TRBD2 (5 bases). With 7 bases removed from V and 6 bases from J, the gap between germline ends came to 12 bases. CDR1 is GTSNPN, CDR2 SVGIG, per germline (reference sequence). The length of the CDR3 is 12 residues. CDR3 DNA: TGTGCCTACGAATGGGGAGCCGGGGAGCTGTTTTTT. Translated: CAYEWGAGELFF. The full variable domain, its missing parts supplied by reference TRBV30 and TRBJ2-2, is SQTIHQWPATLVQPVGSPLSLECTVEGTSNPNLYWYRQAAGRGLQLLFYSVGIGQISSEVPQNLSASRPQDRQFILSSKKLLLSDSGFYLCAYEWGAGELFFGEGSRLTVL.

The CDR3, as DNA: TGTGCAAGTCGCTCGATCCCCCGGTTGGGGAACACTGAAGCTTTCTTT. It specifies CASRSIPRLGNTEAFF. The chain couples TRBV12-2 to TRBJ1-1. TRBV12-2 is deemed a pseudogene. The CDR3 is 16 residues long.

The rearrangement links TRBV15 to TRBJ2-7; no definite D call. The germline CDR1 and CDR2 sequences are LNHNV and YYDKDF (reference sequence). V lost 0 bases, J lost 2 bases, and 14 bases lay in between. This CDR3 contains 16 residues. The CDR3 bases are TGTGCCACCAGCAGAGATCGCACGGGTCTTACCTACGAGCAGTACTTC. It codes for CATSRDRTGLTYEQYF.

The chain uses TRBV4-1 and TRBJ1-2; D is unclear. CDR1 is MGHRA, CDR2 YSYEKL, per germline. V gave up 1 base and J gave up 7 bases, with 7 bases separating them. The CDR3 runs to 12 residues. The CDR3 region is CASSQVSSGYTF. DNA of the CDR3: TGCGCCAGCAGCCAAGTTTCCTCTGGCTACACCTTC.

A single count supports this clone. The chain recombines TRBV21-1 with TRBJ2-7; the DNA was not compared with TRBD2, the D call given in the table. TRBV21-1 is a listed pseudogene. The CDR3 extends over 17 amino acids. The CDR3 DNA sequence: TGTGCCAGCAGCCCCCAAGGGCGCGGGGGGTCCACCTACGAGCAGTACTTC. It is translated as CASSPQGRGGSTYEQYF.

V gene TRBV18 combines with J gene TRBJ1-3; TRBD1 matches 8 bases. The CDR3 totals 15 residues. V gave up 3 bases and J gave up 4 bases; unmatched junction bases: 5. Looked up from germline, CDR1 is KGHSH and CDR2 is LQKENI. CDR3 loop: CASSPDRVFGNTIYF. Here the CDR3 DNA reads TGTGCCAGCTCACCGGACAGGGTATTCGGAAACACCATATATTTT.

J is TRBJ1-1 and V is TRBV19, with D unclear. The germline V gene encodes CDR1 LNHDA and CDR2 SQIVND (reference sequence). The V end lost 3 bases, the J end lost 3 bases, and 8 bases lay between the germline ends. The CDR3 runs 13 residues. The DNA for the CDR3 is TGTGCCAGTAGTATCCAAGGGCACACTGAAGCTTTCTTT. The encoded protein is CASSIQGHTEAFF.

The chain recombines TRBV6-5 with TRBJ1-2; 10 nucleotides match TRBD1. The germline V gene has CDR1 MNHEY and CDR2 SVGAGI. This CDR3 region has 15 residues. V gave up 0 bases and J gave up 6 bases; unmatched junction bases: 4. The CDR3 nucleotides read TGTGCCAGCAGTTACTCGACAGGGGGCCTTAATGGCTACACCTTC. Translation: CASSYSTGGLNGYTF.

The CDR3 is CASRPAQGCEQYF. CDR3 nucleotide sequence: TGTGCAAGTCGCCCTGCACAGGGGTGTGAGCAGTACTTC. The chain employs TRBV12-2 and TRBJ2-7; the table assigns TRBD1, which was not confirmed against the DNA. TRBV12-2 is tagged as a pseudogene. This CDR3 has 13 residues.